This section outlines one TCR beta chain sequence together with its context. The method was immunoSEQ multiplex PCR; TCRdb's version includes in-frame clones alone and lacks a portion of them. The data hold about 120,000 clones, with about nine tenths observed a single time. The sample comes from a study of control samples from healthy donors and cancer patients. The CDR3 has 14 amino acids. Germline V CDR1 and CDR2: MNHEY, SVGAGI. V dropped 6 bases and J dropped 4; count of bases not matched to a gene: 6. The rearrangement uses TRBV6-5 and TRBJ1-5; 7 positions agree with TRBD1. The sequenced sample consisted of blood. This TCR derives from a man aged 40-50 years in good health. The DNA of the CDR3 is TGTGCCAGCAGGCGACAGGGAGGAAATCAGCCCCAGCATTTT. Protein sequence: CASRRQGGNQPQHF.